This TCR beta chain was identified during a study of cytomegalovirus exposure and HLA in healthy donors. The CDR3 totals 14 residues. Trimming removed 7 bases at V and 4 bases at J, with 11 bases between. Per the germline V gene, CDR1 is LNHDA and CDR2 is SQIVND (reference sequence). About this clone itself: Antigen: not known.

General study findings and limits: Later analysis placed DRB1 highest and HLA-C lowest in TCR association rates, which differed by HLA locus. Immune exposure information comprised only CMV serostatus. The study flagged fewer than 200 TCR beta chains as cytomegalovirus-associated. Based on reports, TCR beta sequences accurately predicted HLA-A and HLA-B alleles for most subjects.

The PCR ran on 60 Vbeta and 13 Jbeta primers. Method: immunoSEQ multiplex PCR; TCRdb's copy keeps in-frame clones and lacks some. The sample carries about 76,000 clones, roughly 85% recorded once. V and J are TRBV19 and TRBJ1-6; TRBD1 is a possible D gene (5 bases). The sequenced material came from PBMCs. The source is a man aged 25 to 40 in good health and CMV-seronegative. The CDR3 bases are TGTGCCAGTACCACCGGGGGATATAATTCACCCCTCCACTTT. This encodes CASTTGGYNSPLHF.